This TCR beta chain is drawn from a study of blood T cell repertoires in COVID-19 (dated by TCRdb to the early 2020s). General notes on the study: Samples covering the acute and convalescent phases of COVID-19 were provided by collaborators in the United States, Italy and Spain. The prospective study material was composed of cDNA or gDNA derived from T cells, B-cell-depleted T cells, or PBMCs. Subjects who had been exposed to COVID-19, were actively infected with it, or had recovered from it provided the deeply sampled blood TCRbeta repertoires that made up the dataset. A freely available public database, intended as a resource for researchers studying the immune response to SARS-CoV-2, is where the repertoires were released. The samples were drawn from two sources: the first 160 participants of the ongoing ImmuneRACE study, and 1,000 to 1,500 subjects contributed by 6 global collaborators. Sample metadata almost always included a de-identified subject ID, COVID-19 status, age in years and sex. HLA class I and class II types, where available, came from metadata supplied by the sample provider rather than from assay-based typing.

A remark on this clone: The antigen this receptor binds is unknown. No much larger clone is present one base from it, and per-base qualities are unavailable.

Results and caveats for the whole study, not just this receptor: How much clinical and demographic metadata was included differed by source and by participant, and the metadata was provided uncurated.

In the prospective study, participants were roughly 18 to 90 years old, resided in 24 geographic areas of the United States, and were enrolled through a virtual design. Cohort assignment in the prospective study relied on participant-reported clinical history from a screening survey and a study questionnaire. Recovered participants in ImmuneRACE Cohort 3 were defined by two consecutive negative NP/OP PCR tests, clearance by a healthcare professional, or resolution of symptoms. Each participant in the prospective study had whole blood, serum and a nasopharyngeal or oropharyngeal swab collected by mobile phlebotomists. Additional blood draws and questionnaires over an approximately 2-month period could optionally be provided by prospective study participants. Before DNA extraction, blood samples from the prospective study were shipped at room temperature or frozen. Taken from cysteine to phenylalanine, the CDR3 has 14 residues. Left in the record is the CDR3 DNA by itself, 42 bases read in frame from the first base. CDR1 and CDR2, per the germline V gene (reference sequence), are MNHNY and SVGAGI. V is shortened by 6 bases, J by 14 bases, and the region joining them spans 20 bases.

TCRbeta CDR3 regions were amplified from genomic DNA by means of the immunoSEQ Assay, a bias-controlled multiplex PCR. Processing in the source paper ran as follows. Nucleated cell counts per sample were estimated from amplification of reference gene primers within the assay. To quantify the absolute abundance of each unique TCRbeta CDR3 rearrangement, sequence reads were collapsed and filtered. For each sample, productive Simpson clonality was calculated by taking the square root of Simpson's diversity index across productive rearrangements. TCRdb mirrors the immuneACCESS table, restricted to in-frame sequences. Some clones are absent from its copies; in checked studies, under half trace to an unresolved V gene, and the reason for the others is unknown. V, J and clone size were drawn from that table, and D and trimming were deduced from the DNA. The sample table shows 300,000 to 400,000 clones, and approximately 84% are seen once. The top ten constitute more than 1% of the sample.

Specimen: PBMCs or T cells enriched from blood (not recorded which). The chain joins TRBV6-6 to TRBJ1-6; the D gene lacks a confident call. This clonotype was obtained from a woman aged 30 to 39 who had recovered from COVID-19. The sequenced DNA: TGTGCCAGCAGAAAGACGTCGACAAATGGGTCCCTCCACTTT. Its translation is CASRKTSTNGSLHF.